This TCR beta chain originates from a study of control samples from healthy donors and cancer patients. Trimming removed 5 bases from V and 4 bases from J, with 9 bases in between. CDR3 length: 13 amino acids. CDR1 and CDR2 from the germline V gene are MDHEN and SYDVKM. Profiled with immunoSEQ multiplex PCR; TCRdb holds only in-frame clones, not every one. The sample shows 250,000 to 300,000 clones, more than 65% of them seen only once. The receptor was isolated from an older woman with lung cancer. Sequencing was carried out using PBMCs. The J gene is TRBJ1-5, the V gene TRBV28; D ambiguous. CDR3 residues: CASSTLRNQPQHF. CDR3 DNA sequence: TGTGCCAGCAGTACTCTTCGGAATCAGCCCCAGCATTTT.